Below are 15 T cell receptor beta chains sequenced from a single sample in a study of blood T cell repertoires in COVID-19. Clones were sequenced by immunoSEQ multiplex PCR, and TCRdb holds only the in-frame ones, with some missing. This sample has roughly 200,000 clones; around 80% occur once, and the top ten carry roughly 1.2%. The specimen was peripheral blood. Source of these receptors: a woman in her 30s with COVID-19, enrolled during active disease.

J is TRBJ2-2 and V is TRBV2; maybe TRBD2 (7 bases). Germline V lookup: CDR1 SNHLY, CDR2 FYNNEI. The length of the CDR3 is 13 residues. Trimming removed 8 bases at V and 6 bases at J, with 13 bases between. CDR3 coding DNA: TGTGCCAGCTTAAGGGAGGGGGCCGGGGAGCTGTTTTTT. Its protein product is CASLREGAGELFF.

V is TRBV4-1 and J is TRBJ2-1; D is perhaps TRBD2 (6 bases). Trimming left V 3 bases short and J 8 bases short, with 14 bases between. Germline V gene sequence: CDR1 MGHRA, CDR2 YSYEKL. The CDR3 length is 14 residues. Here the CDR3 reads CASSHPGLYYEQFF. The CDR3 nucleotides read TGCGCCAGCAGCCATCCTGGACTATACTATGAGCAGTTCTTC.

V usage is TRBV5-6 and J usage is TRBJ1-1; D ambiguous. The germline V gene has CDR1 SGHDT and CDR2 YYEEEE. V dropped 4 bases and J dropped 5 bases, with 15 bases sitting between them. The CDR3 loop spans 14 amino acids. CDR3 DNA sequence: TGTGCCAGCAGCCATACCCGGGGAGAGACTGAAGCTTTCTTT. Its protein product is CASSHTRGETEAFF.

This clone was recorded only once. The chain uses TRBV7-8 and TRBJ2-7, with 11 nucleotides matching TRBD2. Germline CDR1 and CDR2: SGHVS and FQNEAQ. This CDR3 contains 17 residues. Trimming removed 5 bases from V and 0 bases from J; junction bases left unmatched: 9. Here the CDR3 reads CASSPGLAGPSSYEQYF. The CDR3 coding sequence is TGTGCCAGCAGCCCAGGACTAGCGGGCCCGAGCTCCTACGAGCAGTACTTC. The full variable domain, with the rest looked up from reference TRBV7-8 and TRBJ2-7, is GAGVSQSPRYKVAKRGQDVALRCDPISGHVSLFWYQQALGQGPEFLTYFQNEAQLDKSGLPSDRFFAERPEGSVSTLKIQRTQQEDSAVYLCASSPGLAGPSSYEQYFGPGTRLTVT.

V gene TRBV3-1 (or the pseudogene TRBV3-2) combines with J gene TRBJ2-3, with D perhaps matching TRBD2 (5 bases). Looked up from germline, CDR1 is LGHDT and CDR2 is YNNKEL (reference sequence). CDR3 length: 16 residues. With 4 bases removed from V and 4 bases from J, the gap between germline ends came to 18 bases. The CDR3 loop reads CASSRPEGVGPDTQYF. The CDR3, as DNA: TGTGCCAGCAGCCGCCCTGAGGGCGTAGGGCCAGATACGCAGTATTTT.

This sequence joins TRBV5-6 and TRBJ2-5, with 7 bases identical to TRBD2. The CDR3 spans 17 residues. Germline loops: CDR1 SGHDT, CDR2 YYEEEE. Unmatched junction bases numbered 16, after V lost 4 bases and J lost 4 bases. The CDR3 DNA reads as TGTGCCAGCAGCCTCCGGACTAGTCGGGTTCGTCGAGAGACCCAGTACTTC. It encodes CASSLRTSRVRRETQYF.

In DNA, the CDR3 is TGTGCCAGCAGCCCGACTAGCGGGGCTTACAATGAGCAGTTCTTC. Residues: CASSPTSGAYNEQFF. The chain uses TRBV5-6 and TRBJ2-1; 11 bases agree with TRBD2. J was trimmed by 4 bases and V by 4 bases; bases with no gene match: 4. This CDR3 is built from 15 residues. CDR1 is SGHDT and CDR2 is YYEEEE in the germline V gene.

As DNA, the CDR3 is TGTGCCAGCAGCCCCCGACAGGGGAGGAACACCGGGGAGCTGTTTTTT. Encoded protein: CASSPRQGRNTGELFF. V is TRBV11-2 and J is TRBJ2-2, with 8 bases lining up with TRBD1. This CDR3 has 16 amino acids. V was clipped by 5 bases and J by 1 base; unmatched bases: 6. Germline CDR1 and CDR2: SGHAT and FQNNGV. The whole variable domain, filled in from reference TRBV11-2 and TRBJ2-2, reads EAGVAQSPRYKIIEKRQSVAFWCNPISGHATLYWYQQILGQGPKLLIQFQNNGVVDDSQLPKDRFSAERLKGVDSTLKIQPAKLEDSAVYLCASSPRQGRNTGELFFGEGSRLTVL.

V is TRBV2 and J is TRBJ2-7; 11 nucleotides align to TRBD2. The germline gives CDR1 SNHLY, CDR2 FYNNEI. There are 13 residues in the CDR3. Germline trimming cut 7 bases from V and 4 bases from J; bases unmatched to any gene: 3. The CDR3: CASKTSGVYEQYF. The CDR3 DNA is TGTGCCAGCAAGACTAGCGGGGTATACGAGCAGTACTTC.

The chain couples TRBV5-5 to TRBJ1-1; D is unresolved. Germline V lookup: CDR1 SGHKS, CDR2 YYEKEE (reference sequence). The CDR3 is 13 residues long. Trimming removed 5 bases at V and 3 bases at J, with 11 bases between. The CDR3 DNA follows: TGTGCCAGCAGTTTCCCGTATGACACTGAAGCTTTCTTT. As protein: CASSFPYDTEAFF.

The chain employs TRBV7-9 and TRBJ2-1; the D gene is possibly TRBD2 (5 bases). The CDR3 loop spans 12 amino acids. Trimming left V 3 bases short and J 6 bases short, with 6 bases between. Germline lookup yields CDR1 SEHNR and CDR2 FQNEAQ (reference sequence). The CDR3, as DNA: TGTGCCAGCAGCTTCGGGGTCAATGAGCAGTTCTTC. It encodes CASSFGVNEQFF. Based on the CDR3 plus reference TRBV7-9 and TRBJ2-1, the full variable domain is DTGVSQNPRHKITKRGQNVTFRCDPISEHNRLYWYRQTLGQGPEFLTYFQNEAQLEKSRLLSDRFSAERPKGSFSTLEIQRTEQGDSAMYLCASSFGVNEQFFGPGTRLTVL.

This sequence joins TRBV5-1 and TRBJ1-1; unclear D gene. The CDR3 runs to 14 residues. Germline CDR1 and CDR2: SGHRS and YFSETQ. Trimming cost V 4 bases and J 5 bases, with 15 bases left between them. CDR3 coding DNA: TGCGCCAGCAGCCCCGTGGTGGGAGGTACTGAAGCTTTCTTT. Protein product: CASSPVVGGTEAFF.

This chain uses TRBV4-2 with TRBJ2-1, with D unclear. Trimming shortened V by 1 base and J by 3 bases, and 4 bases separated the two germline ends. In germline, CDR1 is LGHNA, CDR2 YNFKEQ. The CDR3 has 13 amino acids. DNA of the CDR3: TGTGCCAGCAGCCAAGGGCTCTACAATGAGCAGTTCTTC. It codes for CASSQGLYNEQFF.

Details on this clone: Distinct nucleotide sequences in the sample also encode this CDR3. This chain connects TRBV5-4 to TRBJ2-5, with 14 bases identical to TRBD2. V was pared by 0 bases and J by 5 bases, with 6 bases of the junction left unmatched. The CDR3 has 17 amino acids. Germline V gene lookup returns CDR1 SGHNT and CDR2 YYREEE (reference sequence). CDR3 nucleotides: TGTGCCAGCAGCTTGGGACTAGCGGGAGGGCTTGGGGAGACCCAGTACTTC. This encodes CASSLGLAGGLGETQYF.

The chain couples TRBV11-2 to TRBJ1-1, with a possible D match to TRBD1 (6 bases). Germline assignment: CDR1 SGHAT and CDR2 FQNNGV. The CDR3 has 14 residues. V dropped 4 bases and J dropped 6 bases, with 15 bases sitting between them. In nucleotides, the CDR3 is TGTGCCAGCAGCTCCATCAGGGGAAGGGCTGAAGCTTTCTTT. Translation gives CASSSIRGRAEAFF. The variable domain in full, completed from reference TRBV11-2 and TRBJ1-1, reads EAGVAQSPRYKIIEKRQSVAFWCNPISGHATLYWYQQILGQGPKLLIQFQNNGVVDDSQLPKDRFSAERLKGVDSTLKIQPAKLEDSAVYLCASSSIRGRAEAFFGQGTRLTVV.